This is a list of T cell receptor beta chains from one sample in a study of T cell responses to AZD1222 COVID-19 vaccine. Some clones are missing from TCRdb's copy, which holds only in-frame ones; the method was immunoSEQ multiplex PCR. The table includes approximately 8,000 clones, 70% to 90% detected once. The source was peripheral blood, collected 28 days after the second AZD1222 dose. These receptors all come from an adult who received the AZD1222 COVID-19 vaccine. The CDR3 runs from the conserved cysteine through the conserved F or W. Each record gives: V gene, D gene, clone size, J gene, CDR3 protein, CDR3 DNA. A D gene is named only where the DNA matches it firmly. Where a row states a size, it is once, few, many or the class of an expanded clone; other rows omit it.

TRBV10-3	TRBD1	NA	TRBJ1-3	CAISEQGARNTIYF	TGTGCCATCAGTGAGCAGGGGGCCAGAAACACCATATATTTT
TRBV9	TRBD1	NA	TRBJ2-3	CASSATGADTQYF	TGTGCCAGCAGCGCTACAGGGGCAGATACGCAGTATTTT
TRBV4-1	NA	NA	TRBJ1-3	CASSPRQHSGNTIYF	TGCGCCAGCAGCCCCCGACAGCACTCTGGAAACACCATATATTTT
TRBV2	TRBD1	NA	TRBJ1-5	CASNSEQGAGQPQHF	TGTGCCAGCAATAGCGAACAGGGGGCTGGGCAGCCCCAGCATTTT
TRBV9	NA	NA	TRBJ1-6	CASSVGDILSPLHF	TGTGCCAGCAGCGTAGGGGACATTCTTTCACCCCTCCACTTT
TRBV5-1	NA	NA	TRBJ1-2	CASSSRDGMFGYTF	TGCGCCAGCAGCTCCCGGGACGGTATGTTTGGCTACACCTTC
TRBV5-1	NA	NA	TRBJ2-2	CASSVGPQGARAGEEVF	TGCGCCAGCAGCGTCGGCCCACAAGGGGCGAGGGCCGGGGAGGAAGTTTTT
TRBV7-2	NA	NA	TRBJ1-1	CASSSPIGRDTEAFF	TGTGCCAGCAGCTCTCCCATTGGGCGGGATACTGAAGCTTTCTTT
TRBV7-2	TRBD2	NA	TRBJ2-3	CASSLGLAGGTDTQYF	TGTGCCAGCAGCTTAGGGCTAGCGGGGGGCACAGATACGCAGTATTTT
TRBV2	NA	NA	TRBJ1-1	CASMRDTHYTEAFF	TGTGCCAGCATGAGAGACACACACTACACTGAAGCTTTCTTT
TRBV4-1	TRBD2	NA	TRBJ2-1	CASRHGTSGRPYNEQFF	TGCGCCAGCAGACATGGGACTAGCGGGAGACCCTACAATGAGCAGTTCTTC
TRBV6-4	TRBD2	NA	TRBJ2-3	CARRAGGHRDTQYF	TGTGCCAGGCGGGCGGGAGGGCATAGAGATACGCAGTATTTT
TRBV6-4	NA	once	TRBJ2-3	CASSDDSADTQYF	TGTGCCAGCAGTGACGACTCGGCAGATACGCAGTATTTT
TRBV24-1	NA	NA	TRBJ2-6	CAIRAGKAGANVLTF	TGTGCCATCAGGGCAGGGAAAGCTGGGGCCAACGTCCTGACTTTC
TRBV4-3	TRBD1	NA	TRBJ1-2	CASSHSPTGMDYGYTF	TGCGCCAGCAGCCACTCACCGACAGGGATGGACTATGGCTACACCTTC
TRBV4-2	NA	once	TRBJ1-2	CASSQDGYTF	TGTGCCAGCAGCCAAGATGGCTACACCTTC
TRBV7-8	TRBD2	once	TRBJ2-1	CASSLAGTRNNEQFF	TGTGCCAGCAGCTTGGCCGGGACTAGAAACAATGAGCAGTTCTTC
TRBV2	TRBD1	NA	TRBJ1-5	CASSEMGQLNQPQHF	TGTGCCAGCAGTGAAATGGGACAGCTCAATCAGCCCCAGCATTTT
TRBV19	NA	NA	TRBJ1-1	CASSPLGSLDTEAFF	TGTGCCAGTAGTCCCCTCGGGTCCCTCGACACTGAAGCTTTCTTT
TRBV7-9	NA	NA	TRBJ2-2	CASSLGAANTGELFF	TGTGCCAGCAGCTTAGGAGCAGCAAACACCGGGGAGCTGTTTTTT
TRBV28	TRBD1	NA	TRBJ2-1	CASSFFITGGSYNEQFF	TGTGCCAGCAGTTTTTTTATAACAGGGGGGTCCTACAATGAGCAGTTCTTC
TRBV7-8	TRBD2	NA	TRBJ2-7	CASSLGISGGHEQYF	TGTGCCAGCAGCTTAGGAATTAGCGGGGGTCACGAGCAGTACTTC
TRBV5-1	NA	NA	TRBJ2-7	CASSLATGHEQYF	TGCGCCAGCAGCTTGGCGACAGGCCACGAGCAGTACTTC
TRBV5-1	NA	NA	TRBJ1-1	CASSVRDPGHTEAFF	TGCGCCAGCAGCGTCCGGGACCCGGGACACACTGAAGCTTTCTTT
TRBV5-5	TRBD2	NA	TRBJ2-7	CASSLFLAGGYEQYF	TGTGCCAGCAGCTTGTTTCTAGCGGGGGGGTACGAGCAGTACTTC
TRBV12-5	NA	NA	TRBJ1-1	CASGFGPPTNTKAFF	TGTGCTAGTGGTTTTGGCCCTCCTACGAACACTAAAGCTTTCTTT